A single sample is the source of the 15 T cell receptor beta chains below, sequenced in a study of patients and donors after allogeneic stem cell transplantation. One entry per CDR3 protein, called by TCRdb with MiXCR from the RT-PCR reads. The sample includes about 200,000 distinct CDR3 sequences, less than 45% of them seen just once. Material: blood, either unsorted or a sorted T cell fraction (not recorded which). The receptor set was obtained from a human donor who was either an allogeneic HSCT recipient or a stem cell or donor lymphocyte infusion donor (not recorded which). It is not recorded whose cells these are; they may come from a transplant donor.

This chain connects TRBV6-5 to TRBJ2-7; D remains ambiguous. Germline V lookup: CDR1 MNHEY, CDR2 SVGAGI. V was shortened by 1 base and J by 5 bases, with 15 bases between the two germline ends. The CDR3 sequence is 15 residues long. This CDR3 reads CASSYLGSTSNEQYF. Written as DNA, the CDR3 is TGTGCCAGCAGTTACTTAGGCTCGACGAGCAACGAGCAGTACTTC.

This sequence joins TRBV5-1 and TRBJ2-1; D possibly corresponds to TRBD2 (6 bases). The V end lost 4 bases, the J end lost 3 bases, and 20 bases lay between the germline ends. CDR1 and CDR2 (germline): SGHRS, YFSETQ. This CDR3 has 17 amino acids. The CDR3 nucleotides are TGCGCCAGCAGCACCACCTTAGCGGACCCCTTCTACAATGAGCAGTTCTTC. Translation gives CASSTTLADPFYNEQFF.

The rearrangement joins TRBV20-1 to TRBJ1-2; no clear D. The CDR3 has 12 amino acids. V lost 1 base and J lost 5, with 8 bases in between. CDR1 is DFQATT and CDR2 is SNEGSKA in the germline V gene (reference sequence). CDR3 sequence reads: CSARAPYYGYTF. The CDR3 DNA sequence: TGCAGTGCTAGAGCGCCTTATTATGGCTACACCTTC.

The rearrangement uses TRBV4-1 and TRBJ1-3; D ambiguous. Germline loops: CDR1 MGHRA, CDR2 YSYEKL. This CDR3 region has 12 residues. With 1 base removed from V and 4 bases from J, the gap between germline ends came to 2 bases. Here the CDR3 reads CASSQVGNTIYF. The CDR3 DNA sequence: TGCGCCAGCAGCCAAGTAGGAAACACCATATATTTT.

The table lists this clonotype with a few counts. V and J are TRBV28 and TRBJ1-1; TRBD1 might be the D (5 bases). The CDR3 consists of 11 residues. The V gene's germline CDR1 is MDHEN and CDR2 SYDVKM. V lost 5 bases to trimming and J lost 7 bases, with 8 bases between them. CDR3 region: CASSQGYEAFF. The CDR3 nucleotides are TGTGCCAGCAGTCAGGGTTATGAAGCTTTCTTT.

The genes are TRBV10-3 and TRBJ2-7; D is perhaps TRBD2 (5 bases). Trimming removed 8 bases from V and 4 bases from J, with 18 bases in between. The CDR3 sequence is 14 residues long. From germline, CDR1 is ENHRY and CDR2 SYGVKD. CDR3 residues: CAIARPGLAYEQYF. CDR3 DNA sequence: TGTGCCATCGCTAGACCTGGACTGGCTTACGAGCAGTACTTC.

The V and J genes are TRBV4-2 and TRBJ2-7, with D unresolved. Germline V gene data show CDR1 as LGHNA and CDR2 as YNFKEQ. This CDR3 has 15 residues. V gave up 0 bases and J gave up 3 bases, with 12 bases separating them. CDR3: CASSQDTWGSYEQYF. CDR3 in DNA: TGTGCCAGCAGCCAAGACACTTGGGGAAGCTACGAGCAGTACTTC.

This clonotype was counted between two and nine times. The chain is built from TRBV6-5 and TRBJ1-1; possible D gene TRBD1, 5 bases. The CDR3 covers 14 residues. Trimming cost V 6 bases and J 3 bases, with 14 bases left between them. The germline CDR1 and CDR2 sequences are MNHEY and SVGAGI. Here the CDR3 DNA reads TGTGCCAGCAGACTCCCGGGCAGGGACACTGAAGCTTTCTTT. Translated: CASRLPGRDTEAFF.

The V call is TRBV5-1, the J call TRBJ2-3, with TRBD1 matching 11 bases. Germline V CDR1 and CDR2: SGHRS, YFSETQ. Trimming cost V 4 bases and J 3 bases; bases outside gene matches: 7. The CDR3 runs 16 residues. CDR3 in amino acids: CASSPRTGGETDTQYF. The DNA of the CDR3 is TGCGCCAGCAGCCCCCGGACAGGGGGCGAAACAGATACGCAGTATTTT.

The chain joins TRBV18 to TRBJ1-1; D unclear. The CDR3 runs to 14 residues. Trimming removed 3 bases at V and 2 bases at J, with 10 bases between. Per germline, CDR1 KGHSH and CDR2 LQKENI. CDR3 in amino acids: CASSPPRENTEAFF. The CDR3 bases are TGTGCCAGCTCACCCCCGAGGGAAAACACTGAAGCTTTCTTT.

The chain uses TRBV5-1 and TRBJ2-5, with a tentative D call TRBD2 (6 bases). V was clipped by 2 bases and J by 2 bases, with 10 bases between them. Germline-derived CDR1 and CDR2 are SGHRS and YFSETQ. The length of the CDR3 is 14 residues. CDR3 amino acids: CASSLLRGQETQYF. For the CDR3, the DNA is TGCGCCAGCAGCTTACTGCGGGGTCAAGAGACCCAGTACTTC. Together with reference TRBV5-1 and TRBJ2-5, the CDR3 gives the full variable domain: KAGVTQTPRYLIKTRGQQVTLSCSPISGHRSVSWYQQTPGQGLQFLFEYFSETQRNKGNFPGRFSGRQFSNSRSEMNVSTLELGDSALYLCASSLLRGQETQYFGPGTRLLVL.

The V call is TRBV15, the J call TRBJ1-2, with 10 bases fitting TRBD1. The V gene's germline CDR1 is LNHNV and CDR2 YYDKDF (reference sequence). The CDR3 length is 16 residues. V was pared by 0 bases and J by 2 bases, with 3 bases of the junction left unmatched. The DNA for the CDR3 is TGTGCCACCAGCAGAGATAGGGGACAGGGGAACTATGGCTACACCTTC. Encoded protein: CATSRDRGQGNYGYTF. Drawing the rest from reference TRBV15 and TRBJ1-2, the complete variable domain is DAMVIQNPRYQVTQFGKPVTLSCSQTLNHNVMYWYQQKSSQAPKLLFHYYDKDFNNEADTPDNFQSRRPNTSFCFLDIRSPGLGDTAMYLCATSRDRGQGNYGYTFGSGTRLTVV.

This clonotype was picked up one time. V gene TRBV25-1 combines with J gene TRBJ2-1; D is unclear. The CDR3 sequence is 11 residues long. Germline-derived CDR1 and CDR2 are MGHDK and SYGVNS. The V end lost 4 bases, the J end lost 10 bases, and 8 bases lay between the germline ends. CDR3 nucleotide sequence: TGTGCCAGCAGTGTTCTGGTAGAGCAGTTCTTC. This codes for CASSVLVEQFF.

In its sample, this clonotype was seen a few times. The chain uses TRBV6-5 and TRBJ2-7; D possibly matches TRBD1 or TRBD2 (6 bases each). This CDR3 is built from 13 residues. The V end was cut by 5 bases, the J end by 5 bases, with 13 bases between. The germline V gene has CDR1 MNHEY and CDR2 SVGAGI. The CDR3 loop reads CASSLGGTHEQYF. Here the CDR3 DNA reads TGTGCCAGCAGTCTAGGGGGGACCCACGAGCAGTACTTC.

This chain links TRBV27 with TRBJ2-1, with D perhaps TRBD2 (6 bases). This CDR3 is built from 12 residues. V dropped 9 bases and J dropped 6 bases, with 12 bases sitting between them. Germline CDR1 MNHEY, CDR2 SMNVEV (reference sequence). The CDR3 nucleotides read TGTGCCAGGAAGGGGACTCGCAATGAGCAGTTCTTC. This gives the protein CARKGTRNEQFF.